This TCR beta chain appears in the sequencing data of a study of blood T cell repertoires in COVID-19. Study at large: Spain, Italy and the United States supplied samples that represented acute and convalescent COVID-19. The analysed material was cDNA or gDNA that came from T cells, B-cell-depleted T cells, or PBMCs.

Per the authors' pipeline: Researchers report that nucleated cell counts were estimated from reference gene primer amplification. Libraries were prepared by immunoSEQ multiplex PCR; TCRdb keeps only in-frame clonotypes and omits some of them. V and J calls and clone size follow that table, whereas D and trimming were derived from the DNA. Among around 100,000 clones listed, more than 75% were seen once. This receptor was obtained from a man aged 30 to 45 in a cohort sampled during active COVID-19. Sequencing was done on a sample of peripheral blood.

CDR3 bases: TGTGCCAGCAGTTCGACAGCGGGGGCCCAAGAGACCCAGTACTTC. It is translated as CASSSTAGAQETQYF. This chain connects TRBV6-5 to TRBJ2-5; 8 bases line up with TRBD2. Germline values: CDR1 MNHEY, CDR2 SVGAGI. The trim removed 4 bases at V and 1 base at J, leaving 5 bases unmatched. This CDR3 comprises 15 residues.